Each of the 9 T cell receptor beta chains below was sequenced from the same sample in a study of T cell responses to AZD1222 COVID-19 vaccine. Sequencing used immunoSEQ multiplex PCR; TCRdb keeps in-frame clones, though not all of them. The table shows approximately 70,000 clones, with 85% occurring only once. The input for sequencing was peripheral blood, taken on day 0 of AZD1222 vaccination. All receptors derive from an adult in good health.

The chain combines TRBV7-6 with TRBJ1-1; a weak D match, TRBD1 (5 bases). Between the trimmed V and J ends, which lost 3 bases and 11 bases, there was a span of 19 bases. Germline CDR1 is SGHVS and CDR2 is FNYEAQ. The CDR3 loop spans 14 amino acids. Written as DNA, the CDR3 is TGTGCCAGCAGCTTCGGGGGTTCAGGAGTGGGGGCTTTCTTT. Translation gives CASSFGGSGVGAFF. Complete variable domain (other parts from reference TRBV7-6 and TRBJ1-1): GAGVSQSPRYKVTKRGQDVALRCDPISGHVSLYWYRQALGQGPEFLTYFNYEAQQDKSGLPNDRFSAERPEGSISTLTIQRTEQRDSAMYRCASSFGGSGVGAFFGQGTRLTVV.

The chain joins TRBV18 to TRBJ2-5; D not resolved. V shed 3 bases and J shed 5 bases, with 10 bases lying between them. The CDR3 covers 13 residues. CDR1 is KGHSH, CDR2 LQKENI, per germline. CDR3 residues: CASSPPMGETQYF. The CDR3 bases are TGTGCCAGCTCACCGCCGATGGGGGAGACCCAGTACTTC.

V gene TRBV29-1 combines with J gene TRBJ1-1; D not certain. The CDR3 is 15 residues long. Trimming pared 0 bases from V and 4 bases from J, leaving 15 bases between. CDR1 SQVTM and CDR2 ANQGSEA come from the germline V gene. The DNA for the CDR3 is TGCAGCGTTGAAGATGGGAGGGCCGCGGGCACTGAAGCTTTCTTT. The encoded protein is CSVEDGRAAGTEAFF.

The genes are TRBV11-2 and TRBJ1-2; D is perhaps TRBD1 (5 bases). The germline CDR1 and CDR2 sequences are SGHAT and FQNNGV. CDR3 length: 15 residues. V was trimmed by 4 bases and J by 6 bases, leaving 18 bases between them. The CDR3 sequence: CASSSRSTGLDGYTF. The CDR3 DNA follows: TGTGCCAGCAGCTCTCGAAGCACGGGACTCGATGGCTACACCTTC. The full variable domain, rest sourced from reference TRBV11-2 and TRBJ1-2, is EAGVAQSPRYKIIEKRQSVAFWCNPISGHATLYWYQQILGQGPKLLIQFQNNGVVDDSQLPKDRFSAERLKGVDSTLKIQPAKLEDSAVYLCASSSRSTGLDGYTFGSGTRLTVV.

The chain carries TRBV12-3 or TRBV12-4 and TRBJ1-5; no reliable D call. This CDR3 is 13 amino acids long. The ends were cut back, 6 bases at V and 5 bases at J, with 11 bases in the middle. The CDR3 region is CASRPQGYQPQHF. The DNA of the CDR3 is TGTGCCAGCAGGCCTCAAGGCTATCAGCCCCAGCATTTT.

V is TRBV12-5 and J is TRBJ1-5; 8 bases match TRBD1. This CDR3 contains 13 residues. V lost 6 bases to trimming and J lost 2 bases; unmatched junction nucleotides: 0. Germline V gene data show CDR1 as LGHNT and CDR2 as FRNRAP. CDR3 nucleotide sequence: TGTGCTAGTGGGGACAGGGGCAATCAGCCCCAGCATTTT. This codes for CASGDRGNQPQHF.

The V gene is TRBV20-1, the J gene TRBJ2-7; weak D call: TRBD1 (5 bases). The CDR3 runs to 15 residues. Per germline, CDR1 DFQATT and CDR2 SNEGSKA (reference sequence). V shed 3 bases and J shed 0 bases, with 15 bases lying between them. The CDR3 here is CSASVVRALSYEQYF. DNA of the CDR3: TGCAGTGCTAGTGTGGTCAGGGCCCTCTCCTACGAGCAGTACTTC.

The sample holds a few counts of this clone. This sequence joins TRBV2 and TRBJ1-5, with TRBD1 matching over 9 bases. This CDR3 has 14 amino acids. Germline CDR1 and CDR2: SNHLY and FYNNEI. The trim removed 3 bases at V and 9 bases at J, leaving 6 bases unmatched. The CDR3 DNA sequence: TGTGCCAGCAGTGAGACAGGGGGGGATCTGCCCCAGCATTTT. This encodes CASSETGGDLPQHF.

This chain connects TRBV5-6 to TRBJ2-1; maybe TRBD2 (6 bases). CDR3 length equals 13 residues. Germline V lookup: CDR1 SGHDT, CDR2 YYEEEE. Trimming cost V 0 bases and J 8 bases, with 9 bases left between them. This CDR3 reads CASSLAGVDEQFF. As DNA, the CDR3 is TGTGCCAGCAGCTTGGCGGGAGTGGATGAGCAGTTCTTC.